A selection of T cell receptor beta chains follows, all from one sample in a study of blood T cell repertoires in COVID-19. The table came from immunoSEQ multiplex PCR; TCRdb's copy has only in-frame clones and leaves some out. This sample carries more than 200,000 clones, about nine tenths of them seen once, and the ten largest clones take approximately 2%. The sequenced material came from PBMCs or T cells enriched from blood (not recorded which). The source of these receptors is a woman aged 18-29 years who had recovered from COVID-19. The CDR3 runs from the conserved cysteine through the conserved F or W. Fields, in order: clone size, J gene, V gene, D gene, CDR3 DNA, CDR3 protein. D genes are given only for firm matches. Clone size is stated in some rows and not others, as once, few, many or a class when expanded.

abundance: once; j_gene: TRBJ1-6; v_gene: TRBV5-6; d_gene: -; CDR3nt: TGTGCCAGCAGCCCGGACAAGGCGGCCACCCTCCACTTT; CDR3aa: CASSPDKAATLHF
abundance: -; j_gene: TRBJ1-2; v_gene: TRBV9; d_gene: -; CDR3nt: TGTGCCAGCAGCTCCAAACAGGGCTACTATGGCTACACCTTC; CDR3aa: CASSSKQGYYGYTF
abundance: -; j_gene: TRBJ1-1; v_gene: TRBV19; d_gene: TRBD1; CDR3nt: TGTGCCAGTAGGCGCCCTCAATCTTGGGGACAGCCGAGGGACACTGAAGCTTTCTTT; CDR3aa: CASRRPQSWGQPRDTEAFF
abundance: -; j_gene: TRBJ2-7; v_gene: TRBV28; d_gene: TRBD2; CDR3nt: TGTGCCAGCTTGACCGGGACTAGCGGTTACGAGCAGTACTTC; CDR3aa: CASLTGTSGYEQYF
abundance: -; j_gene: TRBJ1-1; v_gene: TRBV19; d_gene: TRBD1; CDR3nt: TGTGCCAGTAGTATTGGGGACAGGGAAGAAGCTTTCTTT; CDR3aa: CASSIGDREEAFF
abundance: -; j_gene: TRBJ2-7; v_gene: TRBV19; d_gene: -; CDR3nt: TGTGCCAGTAGTCTTGCAGGGGCCCAGTACGAGCAGTACTTC; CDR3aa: CASSLAGAQYEQYF
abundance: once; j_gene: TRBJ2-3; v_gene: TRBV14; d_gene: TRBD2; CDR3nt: TGTGCCAGCAGCTTGCCGGGACTAGCATCAGATACGCAGTATTTT; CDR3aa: CASSLPGLASDTQYF
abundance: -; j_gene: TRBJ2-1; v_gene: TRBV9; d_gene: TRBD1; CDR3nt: TGTGCCAGCAGCGTAACCGGGACAGGGGAGGATGAGCAGTTCTTC; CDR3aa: CASSVTGTGEDEQFF
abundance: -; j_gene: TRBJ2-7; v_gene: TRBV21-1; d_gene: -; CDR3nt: TGTGCCAGCAACGGCAGGGGGGTTTACGAGCAGTACTTC; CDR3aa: CASNGRGVYEQYF
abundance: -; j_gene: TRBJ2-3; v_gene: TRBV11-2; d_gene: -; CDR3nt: TGTGCCAGCAGCCCTCCCAGGGATACGCAGTATTTT; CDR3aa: CASSPPRDTQYF
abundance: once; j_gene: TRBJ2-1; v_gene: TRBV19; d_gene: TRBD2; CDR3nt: TGTGCCAGTACTAGCGGATCCCTTAGCTCCTACAATGAGCAGTTCTTC; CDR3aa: CASTSGSLSSYNEQFF
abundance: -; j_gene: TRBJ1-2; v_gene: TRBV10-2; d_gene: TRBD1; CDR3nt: TGCGCCAGCAGCGACACCTGGACAGGGGGGAACGATGGCTACACCTTC; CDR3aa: CASSDTWTGGNDGYTF
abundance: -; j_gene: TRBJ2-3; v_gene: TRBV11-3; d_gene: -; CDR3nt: TGTGCCAGCAGCTTAGGGCTCACAGATACGCAGTATTTT; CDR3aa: CASSLGLTDTQYF
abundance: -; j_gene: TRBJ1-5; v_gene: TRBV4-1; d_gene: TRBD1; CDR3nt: TGCGCCAGCAGCCAAGGGGACAGGGTCAATCAGCCCCAGCATTTT; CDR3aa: CASSQGDRVNQPQHF
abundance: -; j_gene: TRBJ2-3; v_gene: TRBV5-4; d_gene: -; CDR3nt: TGTGCCAGCAGCTTCCGTGGGGGGACTAGCACAGATACGCAGTATTTT; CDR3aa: CASSFRGGTSTDTQYF
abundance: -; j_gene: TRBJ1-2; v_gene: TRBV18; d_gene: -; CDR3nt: TGTGCCAGCTCACTAGACAGACGCTATGGCTACACCTTC; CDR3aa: CASSLDRRYGYTF
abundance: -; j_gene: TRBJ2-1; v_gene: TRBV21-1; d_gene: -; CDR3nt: TGTGCCAGCAGCCGTAGGGCTAGCGGGAGGGCTAAGCCTATTTACAATGAGCAGTTCTTC; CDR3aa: CASSRRASGRAKPIYNEQFF
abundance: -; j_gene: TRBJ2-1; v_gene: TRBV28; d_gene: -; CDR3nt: TGTGCCAGCGCCCCGCGCCTATCCGCTCATGAGCAGTTCTTC; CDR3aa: CASAPRLSAHEQFF
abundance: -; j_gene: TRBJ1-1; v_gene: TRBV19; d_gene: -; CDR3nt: TGTGCCAGTAGTATCGGGGGAAACACTGAAGCTTTCTTT; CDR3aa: CASSIGGNTEAFF
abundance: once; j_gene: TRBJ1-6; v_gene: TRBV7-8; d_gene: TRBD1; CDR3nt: TGTGCCAGCAGCTTAGCCGGGACAGGGGGCGGTTCACCCCTCCACTTT; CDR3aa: CASSLAGTGGGSPLHF
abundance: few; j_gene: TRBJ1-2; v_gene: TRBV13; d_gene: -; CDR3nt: TGTGCCAGCAGCTTAGGCCGGGGGGTTGAACCCTATGGCTACACCTTC; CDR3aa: CASSLGRGVEPYGYTF
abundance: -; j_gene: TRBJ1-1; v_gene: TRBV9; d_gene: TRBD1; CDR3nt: TGTGCCAGCAGCGTAGGGACAGGGGGCGAGAACACTGAAGCTTTCTTT; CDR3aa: CASSVGTGGENTEAFF
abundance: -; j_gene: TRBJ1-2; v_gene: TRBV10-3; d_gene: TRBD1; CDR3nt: TGTGCCATCAGGAGGGGACAGGGAATAACCTCGGATGGCTACACCTTC; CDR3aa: CAIRRGQGITSDGYTF
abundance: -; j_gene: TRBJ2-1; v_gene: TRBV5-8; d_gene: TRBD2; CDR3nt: TGTGCCAGCAGCATCGTATCCGCGGGGGGTGGTGAGCAGTTCTTC; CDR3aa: CASSIVSAGGGEQFF
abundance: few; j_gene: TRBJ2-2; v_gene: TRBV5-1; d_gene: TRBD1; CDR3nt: TGCGCCAGCAGCGGGGACAGGGGGAACACCGGGGAGCTGTTTTTT; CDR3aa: CASSGDRGNTGELFF
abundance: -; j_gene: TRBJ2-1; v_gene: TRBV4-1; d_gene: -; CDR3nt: TGCGCCAGCAGCCAAGGGTGGCCAGGGTGGAATGAGCAGTTCTTC; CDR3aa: CASSQGWPGWNEQFF
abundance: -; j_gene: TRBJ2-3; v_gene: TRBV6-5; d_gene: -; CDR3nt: TGTGCCAGCAGTTCAGGGGGGATTCCAGATACGCAGTATTTT; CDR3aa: CASSSGGIPDTQYF
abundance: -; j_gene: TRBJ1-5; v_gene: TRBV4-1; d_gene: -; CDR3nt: TGCGCCAGCAGCCCCAGAGGAGATTATAGCAATCAGCCCCAGCATTTT; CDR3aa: CASSPRGDYSNQPQHF
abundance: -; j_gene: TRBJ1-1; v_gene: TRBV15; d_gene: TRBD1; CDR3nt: TGTGCCACCAGCAGAGATACGGAGGATTGGAGAGGGGGCCGAGCTTTCTTT; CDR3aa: CATSRDTEDWRGGRAFF
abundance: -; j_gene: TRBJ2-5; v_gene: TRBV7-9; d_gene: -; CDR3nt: TGTGCCAGCAGCTTACTCGCGGGAAACCAAGAGACCCAGTACTTC; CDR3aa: CASSLLAGNQETQYF
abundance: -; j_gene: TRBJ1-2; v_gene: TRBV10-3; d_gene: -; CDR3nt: TGTGCCATCTTGGGCAGCCTTAACTATGGCTACACCTTC; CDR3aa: CAILGSLNYGYTF
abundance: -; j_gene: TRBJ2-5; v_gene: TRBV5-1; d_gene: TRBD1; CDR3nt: TGCGCCAGCAGCCGAAGGCTGACAGGGGACGGGGAGACCCAGTACTTC; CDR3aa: CASSRRLTGDGETQYF
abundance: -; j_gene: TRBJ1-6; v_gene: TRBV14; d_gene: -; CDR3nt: TGTGCCAGCAGACAAGGGGGTCGGGGTTCACCCCTCCACTTT; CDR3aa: CASRQGGRGSPLHF
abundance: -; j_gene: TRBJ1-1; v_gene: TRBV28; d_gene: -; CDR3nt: TGTGCCAGCAGTCCGGGGAGAACAGGGACTGAAGCTTTCTTT; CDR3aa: CASSPGRTGTEAFF
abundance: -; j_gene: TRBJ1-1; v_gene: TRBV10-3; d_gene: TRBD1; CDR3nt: TGTGCCGTCCGCGGGACAGTGAACACTGAAGCTTTCTTT; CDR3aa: CAVRGTVNTEAFF
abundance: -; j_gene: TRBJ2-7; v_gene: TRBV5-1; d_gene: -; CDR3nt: TGCGCCAGCAGATCAGGTGTAGTGAAGAGCCAGTCCTACGAGCAGTACTTC; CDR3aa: CASRSGVVKSQSYEQYF
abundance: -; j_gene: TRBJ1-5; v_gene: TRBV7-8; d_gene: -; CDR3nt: TGTGCCAGCAGCTTAGCTCTGCAGGGGATAGGGCCCCAGCATTTT; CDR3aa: CASSLALQGIGPQHF
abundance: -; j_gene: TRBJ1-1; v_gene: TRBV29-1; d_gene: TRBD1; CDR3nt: TGCAGCGTACACAAAGGGGGCAGGGACACTGAAGCTTTCTTT; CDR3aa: CSVHKGGRDTEAFF
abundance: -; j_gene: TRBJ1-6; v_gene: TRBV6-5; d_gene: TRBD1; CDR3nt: TGTGCCAGCAGTATGACAGGGAATAATTCACCCCTCCACTTT; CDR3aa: CASSMTGNNSPLHF
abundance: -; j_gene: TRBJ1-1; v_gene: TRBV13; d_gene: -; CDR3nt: TGTGCCAGCAGCTTGACAGGGAACACTGAAGCTTTCTTT; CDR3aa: CASSLTGNTEAFF